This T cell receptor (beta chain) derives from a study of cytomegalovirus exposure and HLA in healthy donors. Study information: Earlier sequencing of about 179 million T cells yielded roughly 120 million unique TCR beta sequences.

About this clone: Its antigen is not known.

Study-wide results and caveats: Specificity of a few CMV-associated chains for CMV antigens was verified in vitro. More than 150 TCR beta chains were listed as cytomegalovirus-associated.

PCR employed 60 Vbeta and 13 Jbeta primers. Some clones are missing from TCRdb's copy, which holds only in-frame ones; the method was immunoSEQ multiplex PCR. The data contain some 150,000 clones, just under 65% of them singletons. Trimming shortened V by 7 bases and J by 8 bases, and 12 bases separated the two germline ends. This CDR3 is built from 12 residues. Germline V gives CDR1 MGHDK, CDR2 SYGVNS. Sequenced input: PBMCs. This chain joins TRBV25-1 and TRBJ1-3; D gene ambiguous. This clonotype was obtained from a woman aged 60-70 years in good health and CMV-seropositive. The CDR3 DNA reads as TGTGCCAGCACGGGAACTTTTGACACCATATATTTT. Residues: CASTGTFDTIYF.